This T cell receptor beta chain was observed in a study of graft-versus-host responses after intestinal transplantation. As for the study in general: Multivisceral, liver-intestinal, or isolated intestinal transplants were given to recipients. Once they had received anti-thymocyte globulin induction, all recipients took tacrolimus and steroids for approximately 3 years. Findings and caveats of the study: Recipient marrow harbored GvH clones, some of which surfaced first in ileum or blood. High graft-versus-host to host-versus-graft clonal ratios were found in allografts of patients who had graft-donor T cell macrochimerism.

Of note for this clone: Antigen specificity is unknown.

Using immunoSEQ multiplex PCR, the repertoire was profiled, and TCRdb retains in-frame clones only, with some absent. This sample yields tens of thousands of clones, of which about 90% are seen a single time; less than 3% belongs to the top ten. The CDR3 is made up of 16 amino acids. Germline V CDR1 and CDR2: SGHTA, FQGNSA. The germline V and J ends were trimmed by 3 bases and 3 bases, with 17 bases remaining between them. The sequences come from PBMCs, collected roughly 300 days after intestinal transplant. This sequence was found in a human patient who received an intestinal transplant, so some T cells may come from the graft donor. The chain combines TRBV7-2 with TRBJ1-1; unclear D gene. This CDR3 is CASSLGNDRFDTEAFF. The CDR3 DNA follows: TGTGCCAGCAGCTTGGGGAACGATAGGTTTGACACTGAAGCTTTCTTT. The whole variable domain, filled in from reference TRBV7-2 and TRBJ1-1, reads GAGVSQSPSNKVTEKGKDVELRCDPISGHTALYWYRQSLGQGLEFLIYFQGNSAPDKSGLPSDRFSAERTGGSVSTLTIQRTQQEDSAVYLCASSLGNDRFDTEAFFGQGTRLTVV.